This TCR beta chain was found in a study of brain T cells in children with intractable seizures. Indicated time point: blood from clinic visit 5 months post-surgery; TSC patient then seizure free. Surgery cases with the highest brain T cell transcript signatures were chosen for sequencing. Patients received at least one anti-epileptic drug before surgery. Data came from immunoSEQ multiplex PCR; TCRdb stores just in-frame clones and leaves some out. This table holds hundreds of thousands of clones, about 94% found once. Germline lookup yields CDR1 SGHNT and CDR2 YYREEE (reference sequence). The V and J ends lost 4 bases and 5 bases, in that order; junction bases with no gene match: 10. This CDR3 has 15 amino acids. This clone was recorded only once. What it recognizes is unknown. Points from the study as a whole: HCMV serostatus was not known, and viral specificity came from CDR3 similarity only. Clones missing pre-surgery may reflect undersampling of that blood sample.

Material: peripheral blood, obtained more than 4 months after surgery. The receptor was isolated from a boy younger than two with tuberous sclerosis and intractable seizures. V and J are TRBV5-4 and TRBJ1-2; 8 positions match TRBD1. The CDR3 DNA is TGTGCCAGCAGCGCCCGGACAGGGACTTCGTATGGCTACACCTTC. This translates into CASSARTGTSYGYTF.